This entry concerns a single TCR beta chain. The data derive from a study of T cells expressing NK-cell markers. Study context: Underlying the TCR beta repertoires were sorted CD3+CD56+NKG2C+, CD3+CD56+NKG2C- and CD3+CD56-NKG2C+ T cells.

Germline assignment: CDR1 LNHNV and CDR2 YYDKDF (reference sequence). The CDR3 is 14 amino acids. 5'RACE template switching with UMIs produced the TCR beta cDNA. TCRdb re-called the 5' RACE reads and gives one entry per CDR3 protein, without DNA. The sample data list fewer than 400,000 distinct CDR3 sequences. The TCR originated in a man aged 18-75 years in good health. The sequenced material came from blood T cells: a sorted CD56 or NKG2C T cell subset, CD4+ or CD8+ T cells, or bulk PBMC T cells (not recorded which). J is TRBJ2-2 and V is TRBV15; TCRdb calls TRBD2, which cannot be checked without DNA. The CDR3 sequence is CATSRDRGKGELFF.